This T cell receptor (beta chain) was retrieved from a study of blood T cell repertoires in COVID-19. Study context: PBMCs, B-cell-depleted T cells, or T cells were the source of the cDNA or gDNA that made up the material.

Data came from immunoSEQ multiplex PCR; TCRdb stores just in-frame clones and leaves some out. The sample holds around 250,000 clones, 65% to 90% seen once. J was trimmed by 5 bases and V by 6 bases; bases with no gene match: 15. Germline CDR1 is LGHDT and CDR2 is YNNKEL (reference sequence). The CDR3 has 16 amino acids. The chain joins TRBV3-1 (or the pseudogene TRBV3-2) to TRBJ1-2; the match to TRBD1 covers 7 bases. Material: PBMCs or T cells enriched from blood (not recorded which). This receptor was taken from a woman aged 50 to 65 with acute COVID-19. DNA of the CDR3: TGTGCCAGCAGGGGGATATTATACGGGACAGATTATGGCTACACCTTC. This gives the protein CASRGILYGTDYGYTF.